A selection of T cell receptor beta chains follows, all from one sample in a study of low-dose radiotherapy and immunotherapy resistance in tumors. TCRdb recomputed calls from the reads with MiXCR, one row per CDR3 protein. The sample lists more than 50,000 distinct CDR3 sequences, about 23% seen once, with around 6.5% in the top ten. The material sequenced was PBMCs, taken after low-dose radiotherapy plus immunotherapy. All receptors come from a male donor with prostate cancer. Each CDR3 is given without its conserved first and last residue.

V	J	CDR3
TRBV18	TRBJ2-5	ASSPLTGPAGLY
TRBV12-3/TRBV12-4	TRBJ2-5	ASSSRLAGGLQETQY
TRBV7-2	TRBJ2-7	ASSYDSPGEQY
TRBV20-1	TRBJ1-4	SASSSSINEKLF
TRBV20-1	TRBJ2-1	SARAGTDPYNEQF
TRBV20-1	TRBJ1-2	SAGDRGGT
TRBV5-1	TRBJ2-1	ASSEGTSGAYNEQF
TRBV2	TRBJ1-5	AGSPVYSNQPQH
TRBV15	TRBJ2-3	ATTERMGGITDTQY
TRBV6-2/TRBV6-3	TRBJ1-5	ASSDGVQPQH
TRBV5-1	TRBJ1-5	ASSLEDRAGVFPNQPQH
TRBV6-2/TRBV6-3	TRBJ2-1	ASSQVHQQGPRRHEQF